Listed below are T cell receptor beta chains from one sample, sequenced in a study of cytomegalovirus exposure and HLA in healthy donors. Clones were read by immunoSEQ multiplex PCR, and TCRdb kept only the in-frame ones, dropping some. Counted here are about 160,000 clones, more than 80% occurring once; the ten biggest clones make up about 1.9%. The material sequenced was PBMCs. The receptors shown here come from a woman aged 18-29 years in good health and CMV-seronegative. Each CDR3 is given with its conserved first and last residue. The D gene is left open where the match is weak. Clone size, where shown, is once, few, many, or a class for clones that have expanded.

V	length	J	D	size	DNA	CDR3
TRBV27	15	TRBJ2-3	.	.	TGTGCCAGCAGTCTTAGAGGCACGCGGACAGATACGCAGTATTTT	CASSLRGTRTDTQYF
TRBV19	15	TRBJ2-1	.	.	TGTGCCAGTAGTATACGCAGCGGACCCTACAATGAGCAGTTCTTC	CASSIRSGPYNEQFF
TRBV7-9	15	TRBJ1-1	.	.	TGTGCCAGCAGCTTAATGTGGCAAAAGAACACTGAAGCTTTCTTT	CASSLMWQKNTEAFF
TRBV5-4	15	TRBJ2-7	TRBD1	.	TGTGCCAGCAGCTGGGGACAGGGAACCTCCTACGAGCAGTACTTC	CASSWGQGTSYEQYF
TRBV10-1	16	TRBJ2-1	.	.	TGCGCCAGCAGTGAGATGGAGCGGAGCTCCTACAATGAGCAGTTCTTC	CASSEMERSSYNEQFF
TRBV30	12	TRBJ2-5	.	once	TGTGCCTGGAGCGGTAGCCAAGAGACCCAGTACTTC	CAWSGSQETQYF
TRBV5-8	14	TRBJ2-7	TRBD1	.	TGTGCCAGCAGCTTGGCCGACAGGGGCTACGAGCAGTACTTC	CASSLADRGYEQYF
TRBV28	14	TRBJ2-1	.	.	TGTGCCAGCAGTCCCGGCAGGGACTACAATGAGCAGTTCTTC	CASSPGRDYNEQFF
TRBV6-1	15	TRBJ1-1	.	.	TGTGCCAGCGGTGAAGGGGCAGGGACAAACACTGAAGCTTTCTTT	CASGEGAGTNTEAFF
TRBV7-9	19	TRBJ2-4	TRBD2	.	TGTTCCAGCAGCGAATCCCCCCTAGCGGGAGGGGTAGCCAAAAACATTCAGTACTTC	CSSSESPLAGGVAKNIQYF
TRBV5-1	14	TRBJ2-7	TRBD1	once	TGCGCCAGCAGCGGGACAGGGGTTTCGTACGAGCAGTACTTC	CASSGTGVSYEQYF
TRBV6-6	15	TRBJ1-6	.	.	TGTGCCAGCAGTTACTCGAAGAGGGATAATTCACCCCTCCACTTT	CASSYSKRDNSPLHF
TRBV25-1	16	TRBJ2-1	.	few	TGTGCCAGCAGTGAGTCCCCGGACAGAATAAACAATGAGCAGTTCTTC	CASSESPDRINNEQFF
TRBV5-4	16	TRBJ2-5	.	.	TGTGCCAGCAGCTTCTTACTAGAGACCCGACAAGAGACCCAGTACTTC	CASSFLLETRQETQYF
TRBV29-1	13	TRBJ1-5	.	.	TGCAGCGTTCGGTCAGGGCTAAATCAGCCCCAGCATTTT	CSVRSGLNQPQHF
TRBV4-1	18	TRBJ2-1	TRBD2	.	TGCGCCAGCAGCCAGGGGCGGGCTAGCGGGGGGGGAAACAATGAGCAGTTCTTC	CASSQGRASGGGNNEQFF
TRBV9	16	TRBJ2-1	TRBD1	.	TGTGCCAGCAGCGAGCCGGGACAGGGGCCCTACAGTGAGCAGTTCTTC	CASSEPGQGPYSEQFF
TRBV4-1	18	TRBJ1-2	.	.	TGCGCCAGCAGCCAAGATACAGGTTTCAGGGACAAAAACTATGGCTACACCTTC	CASSQDTGFRDKNYGYTF
TRBV10-1	14	TRBJ2-7	TRBD2	once	TGCGCCAGCAGCCGCGGCGGGAGAGTAGACGAGCAGTACTTC	CASSRGGRVDEQYF
TRBV28	15	TRBJ1-6	.	.	TGTGCCAGCAGTTTGCCGAGCTCCTATAATTCACCCCTCCACTTT	CASSLPSSYNSPLHF
TRBV6-5	14	TRBJ1-1	.	.	TGTGCCAGCAGTTACAGGGGATGGAGCACTGAAGCTTTCTTT	CASSYRGWSTEAFF
TRBV5-1	14	TRBJ2-7	TRBD2	.	TGCGCCAGCAGCTTAGCGGGGGGGCCCTACGAGCAGTACTTC	CASSLAGGPYEQYF
TRBV10-3	16	TRBJ1-2	TRBD1	.	TGTGCCATCAGCCCTGGACAGGGGTCCGGGGACTATGGCTACACCTTC	CAISPGQGSGDYGYTF
TRBV28	16	TRBJ2-7	.	.	TGTGCCAGCAGTTTCGGCTTTATACCAGGGTCCTACGAGCAGTACTTC	CASSFGFIPGSYEQYF
TRBV18	13	TRBJ1-4	.	few	TGTGCCAGCTCACGGGCGCAGAATGAAAAACTGTTTTTT	CASSRAQNEKLFF
TRBV27	13	TRBJ1-2	TRBD1	.	TGTGCCAGCGGTGGACAGGACGTTTACGGCTACACCTTC	CASGGQDVYGYTF
TRBV13	14	TRBJ1-1	TRBD1	few	TGTGCCAGCAGCCCCCGGACAGGGGCCCCTGAAGCTTTCTTT	CASSPRTGAPEAFF
TRBV5-1	13	TRBJ2-4	.	.	TGCGCCAGCAGCTTGCAGGGGTCAAACATTCAGTACTTC	CASSLQGSNIQYF
TRBV15	16	TRBJ1-4	TRBD1	.	TGTGCCACCAGCGGCAGACGACAGGGCACTAATGAAAAACTGTTTTTT	CATSGRRQGTNEKLFF
TRBV2	16	TRBJ2-2	TRBD1	.	TGTGCCATCAAGCCAACCGGGACAGCGAACACCGGGGAGCTGTTTTTT	CAIKPTGTANTGELFF
TRBV4-1	16	TRBJ2-3	TRBD2	.	TGCGCCAGCAGCCTTACTAGCGGGGGGAATGGAGATACGCAGTATTTT	CASSLTSGGNGDTQYF
TRBV13	15	TRBJ2-1	TRBD2	.	TGTGCCAGCAGTTGGGGACTAGCGGAGAACAATGAGCAGTTCTTC	CASSWGLAENNEQFF
TRBV5-6	14	TRBJ1-3	.	.	TGTGCCAGCAGCCGACTCTTACCTGGAAACACCATATATTTT	CASSRLLPGNTIYF
TRBV19	17	TRBJ2-3	TRBD1	.	TGTGCCAGTTCCTCTAGTGTCCCGGGACAGGGATCAGATACGCAGTATTTT	CASSSSVPGQGSDTQYF
TRBV6-5	15	TRBJ2-7	TRBD2	once	TGTGCCAGCAGTCCTCGACTAGCGGTAGGCTACGAGCAGTACTTC	CASSPRLAVGYEQYF
TRBV2	15	TRBJ2-1	.	.	TGTGCCAGCAGTGGGGCCTTATTATCCTACAATGAGCAGTTCTTC	CASSGALLSYNEQFF
TRBV6-4	13	TRBJ2-1	.	.	TGTGCCAGCAGTGCCCTCTACGCCGATGAGCAGTTCTTC	CASSALYADEQFF
TRBV5-1	16	TRBJ2-7	.	.	TGCGCCAGCAGCCGCGGGGCTCCTACAGGGGACTACGAGCAGTACTTC	CASSRGAPTGDYEQYF
TRBV27	15	TRBJ1-6	.	.	TGTGCCAGCAGTTTATACGGGGGCTATAATTCACCCCTCCACTTT	CASSLYGGYNSPLHF
TRBV25-1	15	TRBJ2-3	TRBD2	.	TGTGCCAGCAGTGAAGGGGAGGGAGGGACAGATACGCAGTATTTT	CASSEGEGGTDTQYF
TRBV6-1	14	TRBJ2-1	TRBD1	few	TGTGCCAGCAGGGTGGACAGGGGATTCCATGAGCAGTTCTTC	CASRVDRGFHEQFF
TRBV15	16	TRBJ2-1	TRBD1	.	TGTGCCACCAGCAGAGATTTGGGACAGGGGCCCAATGAGCAGTTCTTC	CATSRDLGQGPNEQFF
TRBV5-4	16	TRBJ1-3	TRBD1	few	TGTGCCAGCAGCCGGCGGGACAGGGGATCCGGAAACACCATATATTTT	CASSRRDRGSGNTIYF
TRBV4-1	15	TRBJ2-1	TRBD2	.	TGCGCCAGCAGCCTCGAGGCTAGCGGGTTCAATGAGCAGTTCTTC	CASSLEASGFNEQFF
TRBV30	15	TRBJ1-1	.	.	TGTGCCTGGAGTACAGGACGGCCGATGAACACTGAAGCTTTCTTT	CAWSTGRPMNTEAFF